A selection of T cell receptor beta chains follows, all from one sample in a study of blood T cell repertoires in COVID-19. Libraries were prepared by immunoSEQ multiplex PCR; TCRdb keeps only in-frame clonotypes and omits some of them. The sample has a few hundred thousand clones, 90% seen once; the top ten hold around 1%. The sequencing sample was made of peripheral blood. The source is a woman aged 40-49 years with COVID-19, enrolled during active disease. Both conserved end residues are part of each CDR3. Fields, in order: V gene, J gene, D gene, clone size, CDR3 protein, CDR3 DNA. A D gene is named only where the DNA matches it firmly. Size is omitted from some rows. Given values are once, few, many or a class for expanded clones.

>TRBV29-1|TRBJ1-2|NA|NA
CSVELVASRNGYTF
TGCAGCGTTGAATTGGTGGCCTCTCGTAATGGCTACACCTTC
>TRBV5-1|TRBJ1-2|NA|NA
CASSLEGRVYGYTF
TGCGCCAGCAGCTTGGAAGGTCGGGTTTATGGCTACACCTTC
>TRBV5-5|TRBJ2-5|TRBD1|NA
CASSWTGAGETQYF
TGTGCCAGCAGCTGGACAGGGGCCGGAGAGACCCAGTACTTC
>TRBV7-6|TRBJ1-1|NA|NA
CASSWSDSMNTEAFF
TGTGCCAGCAGTTGGTCCGACTCCATGAACACTGAAGCTTTCTTT
>TRBV3-1/TRBV3-2|TRBJ2-6|TRBD1|NA
CASSPLDRVLSGANVLTF
TGTGCCAGCAGCCCACTCGACAGGGTGCTCTCTGGGGCCAACGTCCTGACTTTC
>TRBV7-9|TRBJ1-1|TRBD1|once
CASSPRGGQGARNTEAFF
TGTGCCAGCAGCCCAAGAGGCGGACAGGGGGCTAGGAACACTGAAGCTTTCTTT
>TRBV7-3|TRBJ2-1|TRBD2|NA
CASSHSGSSYNEQFF
TGTGCCAGCAGCCATAGCGGGAGCTCCTACAATGAGCAGTTCTTC
>TRBV7-9|TRBJ1-2|TRBD1|NA
CASSVGTGNYGYTF
TGTGCCAGCAGCGTGGGGACAGGGAACTATGGCTACACCTTC
>TRBV7-9|TRBJ1-1|NA|NA
CASSRDLREAFF
TGTGCCAGCAGCCGAGACCTGAGGGAAGCTTTCTTT
>TRBV4-3|TRBJ2-3|NA|NA
CASSQAYELGGSTDTQYF
TGCGCCAGCAGCCAAGCGTATGAGCTAGGGGGTTCGACAGATACGCAGTATTTT
>TRBV6-5|TRBJ1-1|TRBD1|NA
CASTGAGGTNTEAFF
TGTGCCAGCACGGGAGCAGGGGGTACGAACACTGAAGCTTTCTTT
>TRBV5-1|TRBJ1-6|NA|NA
CAISRTVYNSPLHF
TGCGCCATTTCGAGGACTGTCTATAATTCACCCCTCCACTTT
>TRBV4-1|TRBJ2-1|TRBD2|NA
CASSQNLLAGGFNEQFF
TGCGCCAGCAGCCAGAACCTACTAGCGGGGGGGTTTAATGAGCAGTTCTTC
>TRBV9|TRBJ1-2|TRBD1|NA
CASSVRRAGGPNYGYTF
TGTGCCAGCAGCGTAAGACGGGCAGGGGGACCTAACTATGGCTACACCTTC
>TRBV29-1|TRBJ2-2|TRBD1|NA
CSVYRGRTGELFF
TGCAGCGTTTACAGGGGCCGGACCGGGGAGCTGTTTTTT
>TRBV5-1|TRBJ2-7|TRBD2|NA
CASSLVGTSGRYTYEQYF
TGCGCCAGCAGCTTGGTAGGGACTAGCGGGAGGTATACCTACGAGCAGTACTTC
>TRBV7-3|TRBJ2-1|NA|once
CASSLSGGNEQFF
TGTGCCAGCAGCTTATCCGGGGGTAATGAGCAGTTCTTC
>TRBV15|TRBJ2-1|TRBD1|NA
CATSRGGQGYNEQFF
TGTGCCACCAGCAGGGGGGGACAGGGGTACAATGAGCAGTTCTTC
>TRBV7-9|TRBJ2-7|NA|few
CASSKDPLVRGAYEQYF
TGTGCCAGCAGCAAAGACCCCCTGGTCAGGGGGGCGTACGAGCAGTACTTC
>TRBV2|TRBJ1-2|NA|NA
CASSENSNYGYTF
TGTGCCAGCAGTGAAAACTCCAACTATGGCTACACCTTC
>TRBV12-3/TRBV12-4|TRBJ2-3|NA|NA
CASSPSQTQYF
TGTGCCAGCAGTCCCAGTCAAACGCAGTATTTT
>TRBV2|TRBJ1-3|TRBD1|few
CASRIQGNTIYF
TGTGCCAGCAGGATACAGGGGAACACCATATATTTT
>TRBV18|TRBJ1-1|NA|NA
CASSPRQGLTEAFF
TGTGCCAGCTCACCACGGCAGGGTTTGACTGAAGCTTTCTTT
>TRBV4-1|TRBJ1-2|TRBD1|NA
CASSQGTGERWGYGYTF
TGCGCCAGCAGCCAAGGGACAGGGGAAAGATGGGGCTATGGCTACACCTTC
>TRBV6-5|TRBJ1-1|NA|once
CASRQDRNTEAFF
TGTGCCAGCAGACAGGACAGAAACACTGAAGCTTTCTTT
>TRBV6-6|TRBJ1-1|TRBD1|NA
CASSYPPGQGTTEAFF
TGTGCCAGCAGTTACCCTCCGGGACAGGGGACGACTGAAGCTTTCTTT
>TRBV6-5|TRBJ2-1|TRBD1|NA
CATLTGAPYNEQFF
TGTGCCACCTTAACAGGGGCCCCCTACAATGAGCAGTTCTTC
>TRBV28|TRBJ1-1|NA|NA
CASSIGRRVNTEAFF
TGTGCCAGCAGCATAGGGCGCAGGGTGAACACTGAAGCTTTCTTT
>TRBV28|TRBJ1-5|NA|NA
CASSLQVMAQHF
TGTGCCAGCAGTCTACAGGTCATGGCCCAGCATTTT
>TRBV7-9|TRBJ2-5|TRBD2|NA
CASSPPGLGETQYF
TGTGCCAGCAGCCCCCCGGGACTAGGGGAGACCCAGTACTTC
>TRBV5-1|TRBJ2-7|NA|NA
CASSLTGSSYEQYF
TGCGCCAGCAGCTTGACAGGTAGCTCCTACGAGCAGTACTTC
>TRBV6-1|TRBJ2-3|TRBD1|NA
CASSEGTDLDTQYF
TGTGCCAGCAGTGAGGGGACAGACTTGGATACGCAGTATTTT
>TRBV29-1|TRBJ2-6|NA|NA
CSVERYFRSGANVLTF
TGCAGCGTTGAACGTTACTTTCGGTCTGGGGCCAACGTCCTGACTTTC
>TRBV3-1/TRBV3-2|TRBJ2-7|TRBD1|NA
CASSQEIPRTGHSSYEQYF
TGTGCCAGCAGCCAAGAAATCCCCCGGACAGGGCATTCCTCCTACGAGCAGTACTTC
>TRBV6-5|TRBJ2-2|NA|once
CASRSAGTGELFF
TGTGCCAGCAGATCCGCGGGGACCGGGGAGCTGTTTTTT
>TRBV7-6|TRBJ2-3|TRBD2|NA
CASSQSGRLTDTQYF
TGTGCCAGCAGCCAAAGCGGGAGGTTAACAGATACGCAGTATTTT
>TRBV6-9|TRBJ1-2|NA|NA
CASSYYLLIRGYHYGYTF
TGTGCCAGCAGTTATTACCTTCTGATCAGGGGTTACCACTATGGCTACACCTTC